Presented here are 4 T cell receptor beta chains from one specimen sequenced in a study of OX40 agonist ivuxolimab in advanced cancers. The data were produced by immunoSEQ multiplex PCR, yet TCRdb's version contains in-frame clones alone and is incomplete. Of 70,000 to 95,000 clones listed, 88% are singletons. The sample was CD4+ or CD8+ T cells sorted from blood, taken in a trial of the OX40 agonist ivuxolimab. Every receptor here comes from an adult with an advanced solid tumor such as melanoma, head and neck, liver or kidney cancer.

This clone occurred once. V is TRBV4-2 and J is TRBJ1-1; D gene unclear. Germline V gives CDR1 LGHNA, CDR2 YNFKEQ. The CDR3 covers 14 residues. Trimming pared 1 base from V and 3 bases from J, leaving 9 bases between. In DNA form, the CDR3 reads TGTGCCAGCAGCCAAGGGCAGACCTACACTGAAGCTTTCTTT. Encoded protein: CASSQGQTYTEAFF.

This clone was picked up a small number of times. Other DNA sequences within the sample encode an identical CDR3. V is TRBV5-1 and J is TRBJ2-1; 9 positions agree with TRBD1. Germline CDR1 SGHRS, CDR2 YFSETQ. The CDR3 runs 15 residues. Unmatched junction bases numbered 2, after V lost 0 bases and J lost 4 bases. The CDR3 bases are TGCGCCAGCAGCTTGGGGGGACAGGGATACAATGAGCAGTTCTTC. This encodes CASSLGGQGYNEQFF.

The chain couples TRBV25-1 to TRBJ1-1; 7 bases agree with TRBD1. The germline V gene encodes CDR1 MGHDK and CDR2 SYGVNS. Unmatched junction bases numbered 7, after V lost 5 bases and J lost 7 bases. The CDR3 is 13 amino acids. Here the CDR3 DNA reads TGTGCCAGCAGTAATACAGGGGTCGGTGAAGCTTTCTTT. This encodes CASSNTGVGEAFF.

This sequence joins TRBV2 and TRBJ2-1, with 14 bases identical to TRBD2. The trim removed 6 bases at V and 4 bases at J, leaving 8 bases unmatched. CDR3 length equals 17 residues. CDR1 is SNHLY, CDR2 FYNNEI, per germline. The CDR3 reads CASSVGLAGGRYNEQFF. The CDR3 region has the DNA TGTGCCAGCAGCGTCGGACTAGCGGGAGGAAGGTACAATGAGCAGTTCTTC.